Below, 20 T cell receptor beta chains from the same sample are listed, as sequenced in a study of T cell responses to AZD1222 COVID-19 vaccine. TCRdb's copy holds only in-frame clones and misses some; the assay was immunoSEQ multiplex PCR. Of nearly 110,000 clones in the sample, 89% were seen once. This sample comprised peripheral blood, obtained on day 0 of AZD1222 vaccination. These receptors originate from an adult in good health.

The genes are TRBV11-2 and TRBJ2-2; D not resolved. The ends were cut back, 5 bases at V and 6 bases at J, with 7 bases in the middle. The CDR3 is made up of 12 amino acids. Germline V CDR1 and CDR2: SGHAT, FQNNGV. The CDR3 spells CASSPPSGELFF. The CDR3 DNA reads TGTGCCAGCAGCCCGCCTTCCGGGGAGCTGTTTTTT.

This clone has a single count. The V gene is TRBV30, the J gene TRBJ1-4, with 7 bases lining up with TRBD1. This CDR3 is built from 12 residues. Per the germline V gene, CDR1 is GTSNPN and CDR2 is SVGIG (reference sequence). The V segment lost 5 bases and the J segment 4 bases; nucleotides outside the gene matches: 1. CDR3 amino acids: CAWGQVNEKLFF. The CDR3 bases are TGTGCCTGGGGACAGGTTAATGAAAAACTGTTTTTT.

The chain uses TRBV28 and TRBJ1-2, with 10 bases lining up with TRBD1. The V segment lost 3 bases and the J segment 8 bases; nucleotides outside the gene matches: 9. The CDR3 spans 15 residues. Germline V CDR1 and CDR2: MDHEN, SYDVKM. The CDR3 DNA follows: TGTGCCAGCAGTTTGACAGGACAGGGGGTGGAGGGCTACACCTTC. It specifies CASSLTGQGVEGYTF.

The gene calls are TRBV15 and TRBJ1-2; D ambiguous. Per germline, CDR1 LNHNV and CDR2 YYDKDF (reference sequence). The CDR3 consists of 16 residues. V lost 0 bases to trimming and J lost 7 bases, with 18 bases between them. CDR3 region: CATSRDPGGQVGGYTF. The CDR3 DNA reads TGTGCCACCAGCAGAGATCCTGGCGGGCAGGTCGGTGGCTACACCTTC. Variable domain in full (rest from reference TRBV15 and TRBJ1-2): DAMVIQNPRYQVTQFGKPVTLSCSQTLNHNVMYWYQQKSSQAPKLLFHYYDKDFNNEADTPDNFQSRRPNTSFCFLDIRSPGLGDTAMYLCATSRDPGGQVGGYTFGSGTRLTVV.

This sequence joins TRBV28 and TRBJ1-1; weak D call: TRBD1 (5 bases). The CDR3 length is 14 residues. Trimming pared 10 bases from V and 2 bases from J, leaving 17 bases between. Germline V lookup: CDR1 MDHEN, CDR2 SYDVKM. CDR3 amino acids: CAISLGQQNTEAFF. CDR3 nucleotide sequence: TGTGCCATCTCCCTGGGGCAGCAAAACACTGAAGCTTTCTTT.

V gene TRBV30 combines with J gene TRBJ1-6, with D uncertain. The CDR3 totals 14 residues. Trimming removed 1 base at V and 13 bases at J, with 17 bases between. Germline values: CDR1 GTSNPN, CDR2 SVGIG (reference sequence). The CDR3 nucleotides are TGTGCCTGGAGTGAATTACAGCCTGCCCTCCCCCTCCACTTT. It specifies CAWSELQPALPLHF.

This chain joins TRBV28 and TRBJ1-2; TRBD1 aligns across 7 bases. The CDR3 sequence is 13 residues long. In germline, CDR1 is MDHEN, CDR2 SYDVKM. Unmatched junction bases numbered 4, after V lost 6 bases and J lost 3 bases. The CDR3 coding sequence is TGTGCCAGCAGCCCCACAGGGGACTATGGCTACACCTTC. It yields the protein CASSPTGDYGYTF.

This sequence joins TRBV11-2 and TRBJ2-7; 7 bases line up with TRBD1. Per the germline V gene, CDR1 is SGHAT and CDR2 is FQNNGV. V shed 5 bases, J shed 2 bases, and the junction held 6 bases outside the gene matches. The CDR3 is 14 amino acids. The CDR3: CASSQGQTTYEQYF. The CDR3 DNA reads as TGTGCCAGCAGCCAGGGACAGACCACCTACGAGCAGTACTTC.

This clone was detected once. This chain connects TRBV14 to TRBJ2-7; 9 bases fit TRBD1. V gave up 4 bases and J gave up 1 base; unmatched junction bases: 2. CDR3 length equals 14 residues. Germline loops: CDR1 SGHDN, CDR2 FVKESK. Here the CDR3 DNA reads TGTGCCAGCAGCCCGGACAGGGGTTCCTACGAGCAGTACTTC. Residues: CASSPDRGSYEQYF.

V is TRBV18 and J is TRBJ1-1; 7 bases are a match to TRBD1. The CDR3 spans 13 residues. The trim removed 3 bases at V and 4 bases at J, leaving 2 bases unmatched. In germline, CDR1 is KGHSH, CDR2 LQKENI. The DNA for the CDR3 is TGTGCCAGCTCACCTGGACAGGTCACTGAAGCTTTCTTT. Its translation is CASSPGQVTEAFF. Full variable domain (outside the CDR3, taken from reference TRBV18 and TRBJ1-1): NAGVMQNPRHLVRRRGQEARLRCSPMKGHSHVYWYRQLPEEGLKFMVYLQKENIIDESGMPKERFSAEFPKEGPSILRIQQVVRGDSAAYFCASSPGQVTEAFFGQGTRLTVV.

V and J are TRBV10-3 and TRBJ1-1; TRBD1 might be the D (5 bases). V was cut by 2 bases and J by 3 bases, with 13 bases left in between. In germline, CDR1 is ENHRY, CDR2 SYGVKD. The CDR3 loop spans 15 amino acids. The CDR3 bases are TGTGCCATCAGTGAGCGGGGCGGCGTGGACACTGAAGCTTTCTTT. It translates to CAISERGGVDTEAFF.

V and J are TRBV5-5 and TRBJ2-3; D is tentatively TRBD1 or TRBD2 (5 bases each). The CDR3 is 14 residues long. V was shortened by 3 bases and J by 4 bases, with 12 bases between the two germline ends. The V gene's germline CDR1 is SGHKS and CDR2 YYEKEE (reference sequence). The CDR3 nucleotides read TGTGCCAGCAGCTCGAGCCGGGGCGCAGATACGCAGTATTTT. Residues: CASSSSRGADTQYF.

A few counts support this clone. The chain employs TRBV5-1 and TRBJ1-2; D uncertain. Germline-derived CDR1 and CDR2 are SGHRS and YFSETQ. V shed 0 bases and J shed 8 bases, with 11 bases lying between them. This CDR3 spans 13 amino acids. The CDR3 nucleotides read TGCGCCAGCAGCTTGGGTAGCTTCTACGGCTACACCTTC. This codes for CASSLGSFYGYTF.

This chain links TRBV7-2 with TRBJ2-3; TRBD1 agrees at 7 bases. Germline V gene sequence: CDR1 SGHTA, CDR2 FQGNSA. Germline trimming cut 4 bases from V and 5 bases from J; bases unmatched to any gene: 6. The CDR3 totals 14 residues. Here the CDR3 reads CASSSHRTGDTQYF. In DNA form, the CDR3 reads TGTGCCAGCAGCTCCCACCGGACAGGAGATACGCAGTATTTT.

The genes are TRBV5-6 and TRBJ2-5; tentative D call: TRBD1 (6 bases). The CDR3 is 12 amino acids. The V and J ends lost 8 bases and 2 bases respectively, with 10 bases between them. CDR1 SGHDT and CDR2 YYEEEE come from the germline V gene. CDR3 bases: TGTGCCAGTACAGGGTTACAAGAGACCCAGTACTTC. This sequence encodes CASTGLQETQYF.

CDR3 sequence reads: CASTAQGEDTEAFF. DNA for the CDR3: TGTGCCAGCACTGCACAGGGGGAGGACACTGAAGCTTTCTTT. This chain connects TRBV27 to TRBJ1-1; 8 positions agree with TRBD1. CDR3 length: 14 residues. Trimming removed 7 bases from V and 3 bases from J; junction bases left unmatched: 7. CDR1 and CDR2 from the germline V gene are MNHEY and SMNVEV (reference sequence).

The chain recombines TRBV5-4 with TRBJ2-7, with 9 bases matching TRBD1. This CDR3 region has 14 residues. Per the germline V gene, CDR1 is SGHNT and CDR2 is YYREEE (reference sequence). V was clipped by 0 bases and J by 9 bases; unmatched bases: 7. DNA of the CDR3: TGTGCCAGCAGCTTGGAACAGGGGGCGCGGGGGCAGTACTTC. It encodes CASSLEQGARGQYF.

The chain links TRBV4-1 to TRBJ2-5; TRBD2 aligns across 8 bases. The germline V gene has CDR1 MGHRA and CDR2 YSYEKL. This CDR3 is built from 17 residues. Unmatched junction bases numbered 16, after V lost 5 bases and J lost 5 bases. This CDR3 is CASSAPLPSGRGETQYF. For the CDR3, the DNA is TGCGCCAGCAGCGCTCCCCTTCCAAGCGGGAGAGGGGAGACCCAGTACTTC.

V and J are TRBV19 and TRBJ2-1; D is perhaps TRBD1 (6 bases). Deletions cut 7 bases from V and 3 bases from J, with 22 bases between. Per the germline V gene, CDR1 is LNHDA and CDR2 is SQIVND (reference sequence). This CDR3 region has 17 residues. Written as DNA, the CDR3 is TGTGCCAGTATTCTGAGAGGGGGTCCTGGAGGCTACAATGAGCAGTTCTTC. Translating gives CASILRGGPGGYNEQFF.

The genes are TRBV24-1 and TRBJ2-7, with unresolved D. The CDR3 has 12 amino acids. Germline V gene data show CDR1 as KGHDR and CDR2 as SFDVKD. The germline V and J ends were trimmed by 4 bases and 7 bases, with 10 bases remaining between them. The CDR3 protein is CATSENEFEQYF. CDR3 DNA: TGTGCCACCAGTGAAAACGAATTTGAGCAGTACTTC.